The next 20 T cell receptor beta chains were all read from a single sample in a study of blood T cell repertoires in COVID-19. Repertoires were generated with immunoSEQ multiplex PCR, while TCRdb's copy carries only in-frame clones and drops some. This sample carries 130,000 to 150,000 clones, around 82% of them seen once, and the ten largest clones take around 4%. Sequencing was carried out using peripheral blood. Every receptor here comes from a man in his fifties or sixties with acute or convalescent COVID-19.

The J gene is TRBJ2-1, the V gene TRBV7-6; TRBD2 matches 11 bases. CDR1 is SGHVS, CDR2 FNYEAQ, per germline. The CDR3 runs 15 residues. The junction had 3 bases not matched to a gene; V was cut back by 3 bases and J by 5 bases. CDR3 nucleotides: TGTGCCAGCAGCTTCCCGACTAGCGGGAACAATGAGCAGTTCTTC. Its protein is CASSFPTSGNNEQFF. Variable domain in full (rest from reference TRBV7-6 and TRBJ2-1): GAGVSQSPRYKVTKRGQDVALRCDPISGHVSLYWYRQALGQGPEFLTYFNYEAQQDKSGLPNDRFSAERPEGSISTLTIQRTEQRDSAMYRCASSFPTSGNNEQFFGPGTRLTVL.

This chain links TRBV5-5 with TRBJ2-5, with D possibly matching TRBD1 (8 bases). V shed 2 bases and J shed 7 bases, with 18 bases lying between them. The CDR3 totals 15 residues. The germline V gene encodes CDR1 SGHKS and CDR2 YYEKEE (reference sequence). The CDR3, as DNA: TGTGCCAGCAGCTTCGGGACAGGCGGGAGAGGGACCCAGTACTTC. Amino acid sequence: CASSFGTGGRGTQYF.

The chain carries TRBV7-9 and TRBJ2-3; a weak D match, TRBD2 (7 bases). This CDR3 comprises 13 residues. V was pared by 8 bases and J by 0 bases, with 9 bases between. Germline CDR1 SEHNR, CDR2 FQNEAQ (reference sequence). The chain's CDR3 is CASGRGSTDTQYF. DNA of the CDR3: TGTGCCAGCGGGAGGGGGAGCACAGATACGCAGTATTTT.

The chain has TRBV7-8 and TRBJ2-3; D might be TRBD2 (5 bases). This CDR3 is 16 amino acids long. Germline CDR1 reads SGHVS; CDR2 reads FQNEAQ. Between the trimmed V and J ends, which lost 4 bases and 8 bases, there was a span of 22 bases. The CDR3 bases are TGTGCCAGCAGCTCCCGACTATTGGAAGGGTTGGTTACGCAGTATTTT. Its translation: CASSSRLLEGLVTQYF.

V gene TRBV21-1 combines with J gene TRBJ2-3; the table's TRBD1 call for D was not verified on the DNA. TRBV21-1 is assigned pseudogene status. The CDR3 spans 14 residues. CDR3 sequence reads: CASSGTGETDTQYF. The CDR3 DNA follows: TGTGCCAGCAGCGGGACAGGGGAAACAGATACGCAGTATTTT.

This CDR3 reads CASSSTYEQYF. CDR3 bases: TGTGCCAGCAGTTCAACCTACGAGCAGTACTTC. The V gene is TRBV6-6, the J gene TRBJ2-7; D not resolved. Trimming removed 4 bases at V and 2 bases at J, with 3 bases between. The CDR3 covers 11 residues. Germline assignment: CDR1 MNHNY and CDR2 SVGAGI (reference sequence).

This chain joins TRBV7-2 and TRBJ1-3; D remains unclear. Germline V CDR1 and CDR2: SGHTA, FQGNSA. The CDR3 is made up of 19 amino acids. V was clipped by 2 bases and J by 0 bases, with 20 bases between them. The CDR3 DNA reads as TGTGCCAGCAGCTTACTCGCGACAAGAGTCGCAGGCTCTGGAAACACCATATATTTT. Translating gives CASSLLATRVAGSGNTIYF.

The V and J genes are TRBV19 and TRBJ2-1, with 13 bases aligning to TRBD2. CDR1 and CDR2 from the germline V gene are LNHDA and SQIVND (reference sequence). The V segment lost 4 bases and the J segment 8 bases; nucleotides outside the gene matches: 8. The CDR3 sequence is 16 residues long. The CDR3 DNA reads as TGTGCCAGTAGTAGTCGGACTAGCGGGAGACTCTATGAGCAGTTCTTC. The encoded protein is CASSSRTSGRLYEQFF.

The rearrangement uses TRBV19 and TRBJ2-7; TRBD2 aligns across 7 bases. The CDR3 is 16 residues long. Per the germline V gene, CDR1 is LNHDA and CDR2 is SQIVND (reference sequence). With 9 bases clipped from V and 3 bases from J, the junction kept 17 bases outside the gene matches. The CDR3 loop is CASRPHGTGGSYEQYF. The CDR3, as DNA: TGTGCCAGCCGACCCCACGGGACTGGCGGGAGCTACGAGCAGTACTTC.

The chain combines TRBV9 with TRBJ2-2, with 8 bases matching TRBD2. CDR1 is SGDLS, CDR2 YYNGEE, per germline. This CDR3 is 16 amino acids long. Unmatched junction bases numbered 8, after V lost 0 bases and J lost 7 bases. In DNA form, the CDR3 reads TGTGCCAGCAGCGTAGGAAGCGGGAGTAGGGACGGGGAGCTGTTTTTT. Encoded protein: CASSVGSGSRDGELFF. Full variable domain (rest looked up from reference TRBV9 and TRBJ2-2): DSGVTQTPKHLITATGQRVTLRCSPRSGDLSVYWYQQSLDQGLQFLIQYYNGEERAKGNILERFSAQQFPDLHSELNLSSLELGDSALYFCASSVGSGSRDGELFFGEGSRLTVL.

This clone was picked up a small number of times. J is TRBJ2-7 and V is TRBV12-3 or TRBV12-4; possible D gene TRBD1, 6 bases. Trimming shortened V by 7 bases and J by 6 bases, and 16 bases separated the two germline ends. The CDR3 spans 13 residues. The CDR3 here is CASNRDTVGEQYF. In nucleotides, the CDR3 is TGTGCCAGCAATCGGGACACCGTGGGCGAGCAGTACTTC.

The chain has TRBV5-1 and TRBJ2-7; no firm D call. CDR3 length equals 16 residues. The germline V gene has CDR1 SGHRS and CDR2 YFSETQ. Deletions cut 0 bases from V and 2 bases from J, with 15 bases between. This CDR3 reads CASSLDSGLRPYEQYF. Here the CDR3 DNA reads TGCGCCAGCAGCTTGGATTCGGGTTTGAGGCCCTACGAGCAGTACTTC. The full variable domain, completed using reference TRBV5-1 and TRBJ2-7, is KAGVTQTPRYLIKTRGQQVTLSCSPISGHRSVSWYQQTPGQGLQFLFEYFSETQRNKGNFPGRFSGRQFSNSRSEMNVSTLELGDSALYLCASSLDSGLRPYEQYFGPGTRLTVT.

This rearrangement joins TRBV5-1 to TRBJ2-3, with 8 bases that match TRBD2. V lost 5 bases to trimming and J lost 6 bases; unmatched junction nucleotides: 8. The germline V gene encodes CDR1 SGHRS and CDR2 YFSETQ. There are 14 residues in the CDR3. The CDR3 region has the DNA TGCGCCAGCAGGCGAGGAGCGGGAGCGGATACGCAGTATTTT. This encodes CASRRGAGADTQYF.

This chain joins TRBV7-9 and TRBJ2-5; no firm D call. V dropped 4 bases and J dropped 5 bases, with 11 bases sitting between them. The CDR3 spans 13 residues. In germline, CDR1 is SEHNR, CDR2 FQNEAQ (reference sequence). The CDR3 spells CASSSLTRETQYF. CDR3 nucleotide sequence: TGTGCCAGCAGCTCCTTAACCCGGGAGACCCAGTACTTC.

This rearrangement joins TRBV4-1 to TRBJ2-7; 7 bases agree with TRBD2. The CDR3 contains 15 residues. CDR1 and CDR2 from the germline V gene are MGHRA and YSYEKL. Losses at the gene ends were 5 bases for V and 4 bases for J; bases not matched to a gene: 11. CDR3 residues: CASSNSTTSWYEQYF. The CDR3 region has the DNA TGCGCCAGCAGCAACTCGACGACTAGCTGGTACGAGCAGTACTTC.

This clone was seen only once. The rearrangement joins TRBV11-2 to TRBJ2-7; D may be TRBD1 (6 bases). This CDR3 has 14 amino acids. V was clipped by 1 base and J by 3 bases, with 10 bases between them. Germline CDR1 is SGHAT and CDR2 is FQNNGV. The CDR3: CASSLGPQGYEQYF. The CDR3 nucleotides read TGTGCCAGCAGCTTAGGTCCACAGGGCTACGAGCAGTACTTC.

The rearrangement uses TRBV2 and TRBJ2-7, with a possible D match to TRBD1 (6 bases). Per germline, CDR1 SNHLY and CDR2 FYNNEI. The CDR3 runs 14 residues. V dropped 10 bases and J dropped 2 bases, with 18 bases sitting between them. CDR3 DNA: TGTGCCACCAAGGGGGTTGAGATCCCCTACGAGCAGTACTTC. Translation: CATKGVEIPYEQYF.

About this clone: Relative to the germline gene, one junction end is altered; a read error may explain this. CDR3 sequence (DNA): TGTGCCAGCTCCGCGGGGAGGTGGGTCTTT. It yields the protein CASSAGRWVF. The chain combines TRBV18 with TRBJ1-1; no clear D gene. CDR1 KGHSH and CDR2 LQKENI come from the germline V gene. The CDR3 length is 10 residues. Together with reference TRBV18 and TRBJ1-1, the CDR3 gives the full variable domain: NAGVMQNPRHLVRRRGQEARLRCSPMKGHSHVYWYRQLPEEGLKFMVYLQKENIIDESGMPKERFSAEFPKEGPSILRIQQVVRGDSAAYFCASSAGRWVFGQGTRLTVV.

The chain has TRBV27 and TRBJ2-2, with 11 bases identical to TRBD1. Germline assignment: CDR1 MNHEY and CDR2 SMNVEV (reference sequence). This CDR3 region has 15 residues. With 3 bases clipped from V and 5 bases from J, the junction kept 2 bases outside the gene matches. The CDR3 bases are TGTGCCAGCAGTTTCGGGGACAGGGGGACCGGGGAGCTGTTTTTT. It specifies CASSFGDRGTGELFF.

V usage is TRBV7-6 and J usage is TRBJ2-2; unclear D gene. V shed 4 bases and J shed 5 bases, with 14 bases lying between them. Per germline, CDR1 SGHVS and CDR2 FNYEAQ. This CDR3 is 15 amino acids long. CDR3 sequence reads: CASSSVKRGTGELFF. The CDR3 DNA reads TGTGCCAGCAGCTCAGTCAAAAGAGGTACCGGGGAGCTGTTTTTT.